This T cell receptor (beta chain) was captured in a study of T cells in Graves' hyperthyroidism and ophthalmopathy. The V end lost 1 base, the J end lost 4 bases, and 10 bases lay between the germline ends. The CDR3 contains 15 residues. CDR1 SGHTA and CDR2 FQGTGA come from the germline V gene. Researchers amplified the TCR beta CDR3 regions from RNA transcripts. HTBI primers were employed in a first-round RT-PCR of the TCR CDR3. TCRdb fed the multiplex PCR reads into MiXCR, producing one record per CDR3 protein. The profile shows hundreds of thousands of distinct CDR3 sequences, roughly 15% of them singletons.

Sequenced material: blood. This chain links TRBV7-3 with TRBJ2-2; no definite D call. This clonotype was obtained from a woman aged 50 to 60 with Graves' ophthalmopathy. CDR3 protein: CASSLKGPGTGELFF. The CDR3 DNA sequence: TGTGCCAGCAGCTTAAAGGGCCCAGGCACCGGGGAGCTGTTTTTT.